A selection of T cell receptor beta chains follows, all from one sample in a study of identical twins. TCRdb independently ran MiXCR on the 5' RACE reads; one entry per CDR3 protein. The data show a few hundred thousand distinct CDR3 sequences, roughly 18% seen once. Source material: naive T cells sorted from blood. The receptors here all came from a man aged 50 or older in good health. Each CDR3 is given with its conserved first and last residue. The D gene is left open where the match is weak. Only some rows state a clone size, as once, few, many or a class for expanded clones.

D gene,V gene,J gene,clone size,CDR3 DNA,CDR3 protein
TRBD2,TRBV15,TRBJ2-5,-,TGTGCCACCAGCCTCGGACTAGCGGCGACTCATGAGACCCAGTACTTC,CATSLGLAATHETQYF
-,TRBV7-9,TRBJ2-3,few,TGTGCCAGCAGGCGCAAGAGGGCTAGCACAGATACGCAGTATTTT,CASRRKRASTDTQYF
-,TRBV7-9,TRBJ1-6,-,TGTGCCAGCAGCTCCCCAGGGGCTGGGTCACCCCTCCACTTT,CASSSPGAGSPLHF
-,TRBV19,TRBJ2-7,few,TGTGCCAGTAGTATACAGCGGTCTTGGGACGAGCAGTACTTC,CASSIQRSWDEQYF
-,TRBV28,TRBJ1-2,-,TGTGCCAGCAGTCAACAGGGTGGATACAACTATGGCTACACCTTC,CASSQQGGYNYGYTF
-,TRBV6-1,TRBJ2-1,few,TGTGCCAGCAGGGGTTGGGGGGTTCCTGAGCAGTTCTTC,CASRGWGVPEQFF
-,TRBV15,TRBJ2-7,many,TGTGCCACCAGCAGAGATCCCGGGGACGAGCAGTACTTC,CATSRDPGDEQYF
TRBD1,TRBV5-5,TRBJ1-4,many,TGTGCCAGCAGCTTCAGGGGGGCAACTAATGAAAAACTGTTTTTT,CASSFRGATNEKLFF
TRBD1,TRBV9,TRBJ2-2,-,TGTGCCAGCAGCGTGACGGGGACAGGTGGCACCGGGGAGCTGTTTTTT,CASSVTGTGGTGELFF
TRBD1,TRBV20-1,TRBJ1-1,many,TGCAGTGCTAGTCGGACAGGAGGAGCTTTCTTT,CSASRTGGAFF